Below are 18 T cell receptor beta chains sequenced from a single sample in a study of blood T cell repertoires in COVID-19. The table came from immunoSEQ multiplex PCR; TCRdb's copy has only in-frame clones and leaves some out. Among about 160,000 clones, 70% to 90% were seen once, and the ten largest hold less than 8%. Sequencing was carried out using peripheral blood. The receptors originated from an elderly man with COVID-19, enrolled during active disease.

This sequence joins TRBV6-4 and TRBJ2-2, with 8 bases identical to TRBD1. Per the germline V gene, CDR1 is MRHNA and CDR2 is SNTAGT. CDR3 length: 15 amino acids. The ends lost 3 bases at V and 4 bases at J; junction bases unmatched: 4. CDR3 sequence (DNA): TGTGCCAGCAGTGAGCAACAGGGGGGCACCGGGGAGCTGTTTTTT. Translated: CASSEQQGGTGELFF.

This sequence joins TRBV19 and TRBJ1-5; tentative D call: TRBD1 (5 bases). The V gene's germline CDR1 is LNHDA and CDR2 SQIVND (reference sequence). The CDR3 runs to 14 residues. Trimming removed 4 bases from V and 5 bases from J, with 12 bases in between. CDR3 in amino acids: CASSRAGQDQPQHF. The CDR3 DNA follows: TGTGCCAGTAGTAGGGCAGGGCAGGATCAGCCCCAGCATTTT.

The DNA for the CDR3 is TGTGCCAGTAGTCCTCAGGGACTTGAGCAAGAGACCCAGTACTTC. It is translated as CASSPQGLEQETQYF. The J gene is TRBJ2-5, the V gene TRBV19; tentative D call: TRBD2 (6 bases). The CDR3 contains 15 residues. Germline lookup yields CDR1 LNHDA and CDR2 SQIVND (reference sequence). Trimming took 5 bases from V and 2 from J, leaving 15 bases between them.

The V gene is TRBV21-1, the J gene TRBJ1-5; the table's TRBD1 call for D was not verified on the DNA. TRBV21-1 constitutes a pseudogene. The CDR3 is 16 residues long. CDR3 amino acids: CASSIKGNNSNQPQHF. CDR3 coding DNA: TGTGCCAGCAGTATAAAGGGGAACAATAGCAATCAGCCCCAGCATTTT.

This chain joins TRBV5-6 and TRBJ1-6, with a possible D match to TRBD1 (6 bases). V gave up 4 bases and J gave up 5 bases, with 10 bases separating them. The germline gives CDR1 SGHDT, CDR2 YYEEEE. This CDR3 contains 14 residues. The CDR3 nucleotides read TGTGCCAGCAGCCCGGACAGTAATAATTCACCCCTCCACTTT. Its translation is CASSPDSNNSPLHF.

V usage is TRBV5-1 and J usage is TRBJ1-1; tentative D call: TRBD1 (5 bases). CDR3 size: 14 residues. V lost 6 bases and J 2 bases, leaving 14 bases between the germline ends. CDR1 is SGHRS, CDR2 YFSETQ, per germline. The CDR3 reads CASTGGTENTEAFF. The CDR3 region has the DNA TGCGCCAGCACCGGGGGGACGGAAAACACTGAAGCTTTCTTT.

This clone appeared once. J is TRBJ2-2 and V is TRBV19, with D perhaps TRBD1 (5 bases). Germline assignment: CDR1 LNHDA and CDR2 SQIVND (reference sequence). The CDR3 contains 16 residues. V was pared by 1 base and J by 2 bases, with 11 bases between. The CDR3 reads CASSIGPTANTGELFF. CDR3 coding DNA: TGTGCCAGTAGTATAGGCCCGACAGCAAACACCGGGGAGCTGTTTTTT.

This chain uses TRBV2 with TRBJ1-3; a weak D match, TRBD1 (5 bases). This CDR3 is built from 16 residues. V was cut by 8 bases and J by 4 bases, with 21 bases left in between. From germline, CDR1 is SNHLY and CDR2 FYNNEI. CDR3 region: CASEGGVSPGGNTIYF. In nucleotides, the CDR3 is TGTGCCAGCGAAGGAGGGGTGTCCCCGGGGGGAAACACCATATATTTT.

The chain uses TRBV2 and TRBJ2-1, with 7 positions matching TRBD2. CDR3 length: 13 amino acids. The ends lost 6 bases at V and 10 bases at J; junction bases unmatched: 9. Per the germline V gene, CDR1 is SNHLY and CDR2 is FYNNEI. CDR3 coding DNA: TGTGCCAGCAGCGACTCGAGGCGGGGGGAGCAGTTCTTC. This codes for CASSDSRRGEQFF.

The chain has TRBV19 and TRBJ1-1; weak D call: TRBD1 (5 bases). Per germline, CDR1 LNHDA and CDR2 SQIVND (reference sequence). CDR3 length: 14 amino acids. V was pared by 9 bases and J by 12 bases, with 26 bases between. The CDR3 region has the DNA TGTGCCAGCCACTCGGGGGGTTCCTCCCTGGGGACTTTCTTT. Amino acid sequence: CASHSGGSSLGTFF.

J is TRBJ1-4 and V is TRBV4-3, with a tentative D call TRBD1 (5 bases). The length of the CDR3 is 15 residues. The germline CDR1 and CDR2 sequences are LGHNA and YSLEER. The V end was cut by 5 bases, the J end by 8 bases, with 18 bases between. The CDR3 bases are TGCGCCAGCAGCTATCGGGAGGGGACGGCAGAAAAACTGTTTTTT. Residues: CASSYREGTAEKLFF.

V usage is TRBV19 and J usage is TRBJ1-2, with 9 bases that match TRBD1. CDR3 length equals 18 residues. Trimming removed 4 bases from V and 0 bases from J; junction bases left unmatched: 12. The germline V gene has CDR1 LNHDA and CDR2 SQIVND (reference sequence). This CDR3 reads CASSTTHGQGRTNYGYTF. CDR3 sequence (DNA): TGTGCCAGTAGTACAACCCACGGACAGGGGAGGACTAACTATGGCTACACCTTC.

The chain joins TRBV2 to TRBJ1-5, with D tentatively TRBD1 (5 bases). Germline V gene sequence: CDR1 SNHLY, CDR2 FYNNEI. CDR3 length equals 15 residues. V was cut by 3 bases and J by 1 base, with 10 bases left in between. Here the CDR3 reads CASSDVGGSNQPQHF. DNA of the CDR3: TGTGCCAGCAGTGACGTTGGGGGGAGCAATCAGCCCCAGCATTTT.

This chain connects TRBV19 to TRBJ1-3; TRBD1 matches at 7 bases. The germline CDR1 and CDR2 sequences are LNHDA and SQIVND (reference sequence). The trim removed 4 bases at V and 4 bases at J, leaving 4 bases unmatched. The CDR3 is made up of 14 amino acids. The CDR3 spells CASSTGTVGNTIYF. The CDR3, as DNA: TGTGCCAGTAGTACCGGGACAGTCGGAAACACCATATATTTT.

The chain couples TRBV5-1 to TRBJ1-4; D call uncertain. Germline V gene data show CDR1 as SGHRS and CDR2 as YFSETQ. V lost 7 bases and J lost 4, with 11 bases in between. The CDR3 length is 13 residues. CDR3 protein: CASSPTINEKLFF. The CDR3 region has the DNA TGCGCCAGCTCTCCGACAATTAATGAAAAACTGTTTTTT.

The chain links TRBV3-1 (or the pseudogene TRBV3-2) to TRBJ1-6, with TRBD1 as a possible D gene (6 bases). The CDR3 contains 14 residues. V lost 2 bases and J 10 bases, leaving 12 bases between the germline ends. Germline assignment: CDR1 LGHDT and CDR2 YNNKEL (reference sequence). CDR3 sequence (DNA): TGTGCCAGCAGCCAAAGCAGGGGCGGCTCACCCCTCCACTTT. Its protein is CASSQSRGGSPLHF.

In its sample, this clone was seen once. The chain recombines TRBV15 with TRBJ1-5; 9 nucleotides line up with TRBD1. V trimming: 0 bases; J trimming: 5 bases; junction bases outside the gene matches: 5. Germline V gives CDR1 LNHNV, CDR2 YYDKDF (reference sequence). The CDR3 consists of 16 residues. CDR3 sequence (DNA): TGTGCCACCAGCAGAGATCGCCGACAGGGGGATCAGCCCCAGCATTTT. Its protein product is CATSRDRRQGDQPQHF.

The chain links TRBV19 to TRBJ1-3, with D possibly being TRBD1 (5 bases). CDR1 is LNHDA and CDR2 is SQIVND in the germline V gene (reference sequence). V lost 3 bases to trimming and J lost 0 bases, with 18 bases between them. The length of the CDR3 is 18 residues. CDR3 region: CASSMPPERGVSGNTIYF. The CDR3 coding sequence is TGTGCCAGTAGTATGCCCCCCGAGCGGGGGGTCTCTGGAAACACCATATATTTT.